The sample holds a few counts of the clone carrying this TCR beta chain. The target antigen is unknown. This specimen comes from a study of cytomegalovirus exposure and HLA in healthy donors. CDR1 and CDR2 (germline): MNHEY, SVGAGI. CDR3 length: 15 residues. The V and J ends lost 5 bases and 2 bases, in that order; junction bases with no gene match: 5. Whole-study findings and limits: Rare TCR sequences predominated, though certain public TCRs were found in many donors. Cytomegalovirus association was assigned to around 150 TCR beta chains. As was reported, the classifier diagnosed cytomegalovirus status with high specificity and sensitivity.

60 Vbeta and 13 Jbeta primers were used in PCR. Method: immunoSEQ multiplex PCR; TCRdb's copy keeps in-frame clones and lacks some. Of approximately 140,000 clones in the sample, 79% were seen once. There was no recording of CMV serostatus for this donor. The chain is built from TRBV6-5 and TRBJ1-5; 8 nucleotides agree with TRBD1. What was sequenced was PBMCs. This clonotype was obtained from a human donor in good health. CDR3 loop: CASSPGQGGNQPQHF. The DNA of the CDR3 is TGTGCCAGCAGTCCAGGACAGGGAGGCAATCAGCCCCAGCATTTT.